These 21 T cell receptor beta chains came from one sample sequenced in a study of shared clonotypes between healthy human individuals. CD8 cells classed as naive were CD45RO-negative and positively selected for CCR7, excluding terminally differentiated effector memory CD45RA+ cells. The table came from immunoSEQ multiplex PCR; TCRdb's copy has only in-frame clones and leaves some out. This table has about 600,000 clones, just under 97% appearing once. Sequences were obtained from naive CD8+ T cells sorted from blood. These receptors all stem from a woman aged 30 to 39 in good health.

The chain couples TRBV28 to TRBJ1-3; tentatively, D is TRBD1 (6 bases). Germline V CDR1 and CDR2: MDHEN, SYDVKM. This CDR3 region has 14 residues. Trimming took 2 bases from V and 5 from J, leaving 10 bases between them. The CDR3 is CASSLGTQRNTIYF. The CDR3 DNA reads TGTGCCAGCAGTTTAGGGACACAGAGAAACACCATATATTTT.

V gene TRBV5-6 combines with J gene TRBJ1-2; D is unclear. Germline lookup yields CDR1 SGHDT and CDR2 YYEEEE. This CDR3 is built from 11 residues. Between the trimmed V and J ends, which lost 0 bases and 10 bases, there was a span of 7 bases. The CDR3 spells CASSLGRAYTF. The CDR3 region has the DNA TGTGCCAGCAGCTTGGGTAGGGCCTACACCTTC.

The V and J genes are TRBV11-2 and TRBJ2-3; D gene ambiguous. The CDR3 sequence is 15 residues long. V lost 5 bases and J 7 bases, leaving 19 bases between the germline ends. Per the germline V gene, CDR1 is SGHAT and CDR2 is FQNNGV. The CDR3 is CASSLRNHAIHTQYF. In DNA, the CDR3 is TGTGCCAGCAGCCTAAGGAACCATGCGATTCATACGCAGTATTTT.

The chain employs TRBV28 and TRBJ1-1, with 7 nucleotides matching TRBD1. With V trimmed by 0 bases and J by 3 bases, 4 bases remained unmatched. The CDR3 runs to 15 residues. Germline-derived CDR1 and CDR2 are MDHEN and SYDVKM. CDR3: CASSLWTGSYTEAFF. In DNA form, the CDR3 reads TGTGCCAGCAGTTTATGGACAGGGTCGTACACTGAAGCTTTCTTT.

This clone was detected once. The chain carries TRBV5-6 and TRBJ2-7; 7 bases fit TRBD1. This CDR3 contains 14 residues. The junction had 6 bases not matched to a gene; V was cut back by 6 bases and J by 0 bases. Germline V gives CDR1 SGHDT, CDR2 YYEEEE. CDR3 loop: CASNSRDSSYEQYF. The CDR3 nucleotides are TGTGCCAGCAATTCCCGGGACAGCTCCTACGAGCAGTACTTC. The full variable domain, completed using reference TRBV5-6 and TRBJ2-7, is DAGVTQSPTHLIKTRGQQVTLRCSPKSGHDTVSWYQQALGQGPQFIFQYYEEEERQRGNFPDRFSGHQFPNYSSELNVNALLLGDSALYLCASNSRDSSYEQYFGPGTRLTVT.

The V call is TRBV7-9, the J call TRBJ2-7; D may be TRBD1 or TRBD2 (6 bases each). Trimming cost V 4 bases and J 0 bases, with 22 bases left between them. The CDR3 is 18 residues long. Germline V gene data show CDR1 as SEHNR and CDR2 as FQNEAQ (reference sequence). The DNA of the CDR3 is TGTGCCAGCAGCTCCTCCCGAATAGGGGGGAGATTCTCCTACGAGCAGTACTTC. It yields the protein CASSSSRIGGRFSYEQYF.

The chain couples TRBV6-6 to TRBJ2-3; 7 bases are shared with TRBD2. V lost 6 bases, J lost 5 bases, and 5 bases stayed unmatched. Germline values: CDR1 MNHNY, CDR2 SVGAGI (reference sequence). The CDR3 has 13 residues. The CDR3 here is CASSQTGGDTQYF. The CDR3 region has the DNA TGTGCCAGCAGCCAAACGGGGGGAGATACGCAGTATTTT.

The chain links TRBV6-6 to TRBJ2-5; TRBD1 matches 9 bases. With V trimmed by 1 base and J by 1 base, 4 bases remained unmatched. The CDR3 is 16 amino acids. Germline CDR1 and CDR2: MNHNY and SVGAGI (reference sequence). The CDR3 here is CASSYWGTGPQETQYF. CDR3 DNA sequence: TGTGCCAGCAGTTACTGGGGGACAGGGCCCCAAGAGACCCAGTACTTC.

Turning to this clone: Other DNA sequences in this specimen translate into the identical CDR3. The CDR3 nucleotides are TGCAGTGCTAGAGACATCCACGAGCAGTACTTC. Translating it yields CSARDIHEQYF. The J gene is TRBJ2-7, the V gene TRBV20-1; D call uncertain. This CDR3 is 11 amino acids long. The V gene lost 0 bases and the J gene lost 5 bases, with 5 bases spanning the gap. Germline V gives CDR1 DFQATT, CDR2 SNEGSKA (reference sequence).

This chain uses TRBV19 with TRBJ2-1; D remains unclear. In germline, CDR1 is LNHDA, CDR2 SQIVND (reference sequence). Between the trimmed V and J ends, which lost 0 bases and 5 bases, there was a span of 11 bases. This CDR3 is built from 15 residues. The DNA for the CDR3 is TGTGCCAGTAGTATAGATGCGGAGCTTAACAATGAGCAGTTCTTC. Encoded protein: CASSIDAELNNEQFF.

The chain employs TRBV10-3 and TRBJ2-1, with a tentative D call TRBD2 (6 bases). The CDR3 sequence is 13 residues long. The V gene's germline CDR1 is ENHRY and CDR2 SYGVKD. V lost 3 bases, J lost 5 bases, and 8 bases lay in between. The CDR3 DNA sequence: TGTGCCATCAGTGAACTAGCAAACAATGAGCAGTTCTTC. It yields the protein CAISELANNEQFF.

This chain joins TRBV19 and TRBJ2-1; D uncertain. The V end lost 7 bases, the J end lost 0 bases, and 10 bases lay between the germline ends. Germline V CDR1 and CDR2: LNHDA, SQIVND (reference sequence). The CDR3 length is 14 residues. DNA for the CDR3: TGTGCCAGTACCCGGAGAAGCTCCTACAATGAGCAGTTCTTC. This gives the protein CASTRRSSYNEQFF.

CDR3: CASSPGRSSYNEQFF. CDR3 nucleotide sequence: TGTGCCAGCAGCCCCGGGCGTTCGTCCTACAATGAGCAGTTCTTC. The chain links TRBV11-2 to TRBJ2-1; D remains ambiguous. This CDR3 contains 15 residues. The germline V and J ends were trimmed by 5 bases and 1 base, with 12 bases remaining between them. From germline, CDR1 is SGHAT and CDR2 FQNNGV.

V is TRBV14 and J is TRBJ2-1, with 10 nucleotides matching TRBD2. In germline, CDR1 is SGHDN, CDR2 FVKESK. The trim removed 6 bases at V and 4 bases at J, leaving 9 bases unmatched. The CDR3 is 16 residues long. The CDR3 region has the DNA TGTGCCAGCAGGGGAATAACTAGCGGGGCATACAATGAGCAGTTCTTC. Protein product: CASRGITSGAYNEQFF.

This clone has just one count. This sequence joins TRBV7-6 and TRBJ1-1; possible D gene TRBD1, 5 bases. The CDR3 length is 12 residues. Germline assignment: CDR1 SGHVS and CDR2 FNYEAQ. Trimming removed 6 bases from V and 4 bases from J, with 9 bases in between. The DNA for the CDR3 is TGTGCCAGCAGAACGGGGGGCACTGAAGCTTTCTTT. This gives the protein CASRTGGTEAFF.

This chain joins TRBV28 and TRBJ2-1; no definite D call. V was shortened by 2 bases and J by 2 bases, with 7 bases between the two germline ends. CDR1 and CDR2 from the germline V gene are MDHEN and SYDVKM. This CDR3 has 14 amino acids. CDR3 residues: CASSLRRTYNEQFF. The CDR3 DNA sequence: TGTGCCAGCAGTTTACGCAGGACCTACAATGAGCAGTTCTTC. The full variable domain, rest sourced from reference TRBV28 and TRBJ2-1, is DVKVTQSSRYLVKRTGEKVFLECVQDMDHENMFWYRQDPGLGLRLIYFSYDVKMKEKGDIPEGYSVSREKKERFSLILESASTNQTSMYLCASSLRRTYNEQFFGPGTRLTVL.

The rearrangement links TRBV13 to TRBJ1-2; possibly TRBD1 for D (6 bases). The CDR3 extends over 14 amino acids. Germline V gene data show CDR1 as PRHDT and CDR2 as FYEKMQ (reference sequence). Deletions cut 4 bases from V and 0 bases from J, with 9 bases between. DNA for the CDR3: TGTGCCAGCAGCTCCGGACAGTCTAACTATGGCTACACCTTC. It encodes CASSSGQSNYGYTF.

The chain is built from TRBV7-9 and TRBJ2-7; tentative D call: TRBD1 (6 bases). The CDR3 runs 14 residues. Germline V gives CDR1 SEHNR, CDR2 FQNEAQ (reference sequence). Trimming removed 2 bases at V and 4 bases at J, with 12 bases between. The CDR3 loop is CASSLLQGGYEQYF. DNA for the CDR3: TGTGCCAGCAGCTTACTACAGGGTGGGTACGAGCAGTACTTC. The full variable domain, with the rest looked up from reference TRBV7-9 and TRBJ2-7, is DTGVSQNPRHKITKRGQNVTFRCDPISEHNRLYWYRQTLGQGPEFLTYFQNEAQLEKSRLLSDRFSAERPKGSFSTLEIQRTEQGDSAMYLCASSLLQGGYEQYFGPGTRLTVT.

The chain uses TRBV14 and TRBJ2-1, with D perhaps assigned TRBD1 or TRBD2 (6 bases each). Germline lookup yields CDR1 SGHDN and CDR2 FVKESK. The CDR3 spans 15 residues. The V gene lost 0 bases and the J gene lost 6 bases, with 12 bases spanning the gap. DNA of the CDR3: TGTGCCAGCAGCCAAGATCCGGGGGCGGTCAATGAGCAGTTCTTC. Protein sequence: CASSQDPGAVNEQFF.

The V gene is TRBV6-6, the J gene TRBJ2-3; no reliable D call. The V end was cut by 2 bases, the J end by 5 bases, with 5 bases between. Looked up from germline, CDR1 is MNHNY and CDR2 is SVGAGI (reference sequence). The length of the CDR3 is 12 residues. The CDR3 here is CASSYLRDTQYF. CDR3 bases: TGTGCCAGCAGTTACCTACGAGATACGCAGTATTTT.

The chain couples TRBV5-6 to TRBJ1-5; 12 positions match TRBD1. Unmatched junction bases numbered 11, after V lost 1 base and J lost 3 bases. The CDR3 runs 19 residues. The germline gives CDR1 SGHDT, CDR2 YYEEEE. This chain's CDR3 is CASSLSAGTGGRINQPQHF. The CDR3 DNA sequence: TGTGCCAGCAGCTTGTCAGCCGGGACAGGGGGCCGAATCAATCAGCCCCAGCATTTT.